This T cell receptor beta chain was found in a study of blood T cell repertoires in COVID-19. Background on the study: The analysed material was cDNA or gDNA that came from T cells, B-cell-depleted T cells, or PBMCs.

The germline gives CDR1 LNHDA, CDR2 SQIVND (reference sequence). The CDR3 totals 16 residues. J gave up 7 bases and V 3 bases, and 12 bases lay outside the gene matches. Some clones are missing from TCRdb's copy, which holds only in-frame ones; the method was immunoSEQ multiplex PCR. The sample lists 150,000 to 200,000 clones, more than 70% occurring once. The TCR comes from a man in his forties with active or convalescent COVID-19. The specimen was peripheral blood. J is TRBJ2-7 and V is TRBV19; 10 bases fit TRBD1. The CDR3 here is CASSMETGTGVLEQYF. CDR3 nucleotide sequence: TGTGCCAGTAGTATGGAAACCGGGACAGGGGTTTTAGAGCAGTACTTC.